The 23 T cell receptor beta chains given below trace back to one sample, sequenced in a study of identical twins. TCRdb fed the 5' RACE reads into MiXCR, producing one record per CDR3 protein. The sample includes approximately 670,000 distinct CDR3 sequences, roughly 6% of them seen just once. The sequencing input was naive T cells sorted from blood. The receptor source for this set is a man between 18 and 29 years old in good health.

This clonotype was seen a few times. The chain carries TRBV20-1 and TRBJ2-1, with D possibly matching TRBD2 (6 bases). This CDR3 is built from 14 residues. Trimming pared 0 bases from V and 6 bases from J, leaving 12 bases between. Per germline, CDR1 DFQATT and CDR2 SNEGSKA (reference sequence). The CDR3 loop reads CSARDGGTFNEQFF. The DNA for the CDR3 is TGCAGTGCTAGAGACGGCGGGACCTTCAATGAGCAGTTCTTC.

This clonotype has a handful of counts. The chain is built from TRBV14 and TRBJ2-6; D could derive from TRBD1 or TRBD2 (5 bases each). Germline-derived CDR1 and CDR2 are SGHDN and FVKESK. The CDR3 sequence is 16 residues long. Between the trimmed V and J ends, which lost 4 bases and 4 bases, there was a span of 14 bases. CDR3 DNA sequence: TGTGCCAGCAGCCTCAGGGACCGTTCCGGGGCCAACGTCCTGACTTTC. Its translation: CASSLRDRSGANVLTF.

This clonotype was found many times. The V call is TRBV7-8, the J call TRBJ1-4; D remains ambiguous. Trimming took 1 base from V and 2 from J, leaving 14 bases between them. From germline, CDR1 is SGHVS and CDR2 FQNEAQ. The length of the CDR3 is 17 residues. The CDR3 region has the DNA TGTGCCAGCAGCTTAGTTATAGGATTAACTACTAATGAAAAACTGTTTTTT. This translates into CASSLVIGLTTNEKLFF.

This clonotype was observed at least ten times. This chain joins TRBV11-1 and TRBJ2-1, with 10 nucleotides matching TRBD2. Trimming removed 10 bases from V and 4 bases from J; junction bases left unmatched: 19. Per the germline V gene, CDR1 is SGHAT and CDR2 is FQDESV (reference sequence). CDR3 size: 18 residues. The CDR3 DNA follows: TGTGCCAACGGTCCGTCCCACGGAACTAGCGGGGATTACAATGAGCAGTTCTTC. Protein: CANGPSHGTSGDYNEQFF.

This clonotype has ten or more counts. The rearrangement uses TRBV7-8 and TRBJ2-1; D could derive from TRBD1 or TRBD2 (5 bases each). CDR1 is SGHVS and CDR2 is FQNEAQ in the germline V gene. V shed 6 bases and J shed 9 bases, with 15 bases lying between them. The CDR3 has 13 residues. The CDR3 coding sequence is TGTGCCAGCAGTTCCGGACATGCGGGTGAGCAGTTCTTC. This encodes CASSSGHAGEQFF.

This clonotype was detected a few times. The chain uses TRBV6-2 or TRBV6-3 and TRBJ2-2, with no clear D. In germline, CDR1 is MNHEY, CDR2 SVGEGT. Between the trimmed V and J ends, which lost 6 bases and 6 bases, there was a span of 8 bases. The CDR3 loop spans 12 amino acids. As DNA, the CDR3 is TGTGCCAGCAGACAAGGGCCCGGGGAGCTGTTTTTT. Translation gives CASRQGPGELFF.

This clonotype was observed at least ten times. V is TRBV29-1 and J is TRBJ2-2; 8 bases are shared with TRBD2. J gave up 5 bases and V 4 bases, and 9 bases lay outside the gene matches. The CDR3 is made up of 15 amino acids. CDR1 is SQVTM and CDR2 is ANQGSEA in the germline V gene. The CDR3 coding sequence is TGCAGCGTTGGTCACGGGAGGGCCCGAACCGGGGAGCTGTTTTTT. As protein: CSVGHGRARTGELFF.

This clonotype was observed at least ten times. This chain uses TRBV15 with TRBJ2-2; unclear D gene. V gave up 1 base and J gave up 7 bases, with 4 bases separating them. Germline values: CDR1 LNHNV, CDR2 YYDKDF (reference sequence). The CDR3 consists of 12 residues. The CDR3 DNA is TGTGCCACCAGCAGAGCGGTCGGGGAGCTGTTTTTT. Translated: CATSRAVGELFF.

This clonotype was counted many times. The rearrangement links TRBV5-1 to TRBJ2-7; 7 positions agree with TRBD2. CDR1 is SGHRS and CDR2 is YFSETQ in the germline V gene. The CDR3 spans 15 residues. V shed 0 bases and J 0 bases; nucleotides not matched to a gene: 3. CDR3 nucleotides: TGCGCCAGCAGCTTGGCTCTAGCGGCCTCCTACGAGCAGTACGTC. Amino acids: CASSLALAASYEQYV.

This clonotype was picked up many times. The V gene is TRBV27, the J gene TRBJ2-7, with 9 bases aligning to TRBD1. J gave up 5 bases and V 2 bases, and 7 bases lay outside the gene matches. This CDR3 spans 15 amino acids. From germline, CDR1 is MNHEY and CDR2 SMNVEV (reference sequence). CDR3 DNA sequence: TGTGCCAGCAGTTTAGGGCCCACAGGGGGCGACGAGCAGTACTTC. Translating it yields CASSLGPTGGDEQYF.

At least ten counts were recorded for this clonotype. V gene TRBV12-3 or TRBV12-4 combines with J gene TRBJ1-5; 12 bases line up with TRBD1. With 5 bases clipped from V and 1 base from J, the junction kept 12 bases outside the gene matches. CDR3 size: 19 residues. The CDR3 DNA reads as TGTGCCAGCAGTGGGACAGGGGGCCAAATTCGCTTAAGCAATCAGCCCCAGCATTTT. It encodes CASSGTGGQIRLSNQPQHF.

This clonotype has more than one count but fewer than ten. The DNA for the CDR3 is TGCGGAGCCGGGACAGCGACGACAGATACGCAGTATTTT. Translated, it gives CGAGTATTDTQYF. This chain uses TRBV20-1 with TRBJ2-3; TRBD1 aligns across 7 bases. Per the germline V gene, CDR1 is DFQATT and CDR2 is SNEGSKA (reference sequence). The CDR3 runs 13 residues.

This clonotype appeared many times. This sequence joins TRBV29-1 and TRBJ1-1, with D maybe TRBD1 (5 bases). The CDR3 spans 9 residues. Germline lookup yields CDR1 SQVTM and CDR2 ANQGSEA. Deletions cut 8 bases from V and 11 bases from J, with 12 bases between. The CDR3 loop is CSPGGGAFF. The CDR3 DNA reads TGCAGCCCCGGGGGGGGTGCTTTCTTT.

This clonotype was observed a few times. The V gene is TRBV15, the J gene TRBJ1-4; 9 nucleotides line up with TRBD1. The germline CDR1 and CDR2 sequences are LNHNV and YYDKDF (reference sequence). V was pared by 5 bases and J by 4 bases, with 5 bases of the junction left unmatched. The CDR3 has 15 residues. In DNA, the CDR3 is TGTGCCACCAGCTCACCGGGACAGGGTAATGAAAAACTGTTTTTT. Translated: CATSSPGQGNEKLFF.

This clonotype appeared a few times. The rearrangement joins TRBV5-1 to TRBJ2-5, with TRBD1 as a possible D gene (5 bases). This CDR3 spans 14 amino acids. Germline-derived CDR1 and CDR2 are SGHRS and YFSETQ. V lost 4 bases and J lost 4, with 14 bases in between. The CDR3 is CASSLDKPGETQYF. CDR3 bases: TGCGCCAGCAGCCTGGACAAGCCGGGAGAGACCCAGTACTTC.

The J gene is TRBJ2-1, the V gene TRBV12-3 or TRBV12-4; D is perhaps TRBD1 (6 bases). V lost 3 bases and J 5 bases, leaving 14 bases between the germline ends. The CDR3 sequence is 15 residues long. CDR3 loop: CASSFSGTPDNEQFF. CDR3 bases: TGTGCCAGCAGTTTTTCGGGGACACCTGACAATGAGCAGTTCTTC.

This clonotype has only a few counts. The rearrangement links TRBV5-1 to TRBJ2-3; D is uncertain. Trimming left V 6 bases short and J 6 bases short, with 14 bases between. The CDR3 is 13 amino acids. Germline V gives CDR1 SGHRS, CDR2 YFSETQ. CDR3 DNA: TGCGCCAGCAACTCCAATGTGGAGGATACGCAGTATTTT. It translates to CASNSNVEDTQYF.

In DNA, the CDR3 is TGTGCCAGCAGCTTGAGGGGACACTCGAACACTGAAGCTTTCTTT. Its translation: CASSLRGHSNTEAFF. V and J are TRBV5-5 and TRBJ1-1; possibly TRBD1 for D (6 bases). Germline CDR1 is SGHKS and CDR2 is YYEKEE (reference sequence). The CDR3 is 15 residues long. V gave up 1 base and J gave up 1 base, with 11 bases separating them.

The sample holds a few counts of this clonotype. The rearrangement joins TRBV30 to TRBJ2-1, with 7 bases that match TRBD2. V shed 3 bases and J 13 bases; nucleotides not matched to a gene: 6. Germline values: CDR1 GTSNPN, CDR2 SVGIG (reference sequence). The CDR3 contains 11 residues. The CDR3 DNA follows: TGTGCCTGGAGCGCCGGGACTAACCAGTTCTTC. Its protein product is CAWSAGTNQFF.

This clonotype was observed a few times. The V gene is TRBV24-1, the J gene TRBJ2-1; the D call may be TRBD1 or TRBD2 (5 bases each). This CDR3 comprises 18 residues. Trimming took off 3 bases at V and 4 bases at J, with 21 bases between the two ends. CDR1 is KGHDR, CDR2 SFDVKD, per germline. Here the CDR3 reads CATSDGDTGRKIYNEQFF. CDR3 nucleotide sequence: TGTGCCACCAGTGATGGGGATACGGGACGTAAAATATACAATGAGCAGTTCTTC.

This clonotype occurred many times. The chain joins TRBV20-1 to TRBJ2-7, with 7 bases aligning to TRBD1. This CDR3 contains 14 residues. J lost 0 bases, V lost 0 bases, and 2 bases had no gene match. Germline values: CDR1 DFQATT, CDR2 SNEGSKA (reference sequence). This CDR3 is CSARDKGASYEQYF. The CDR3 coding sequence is TGCAGTGCTAGAGATAAGGGGGCCTCCTACGAGCAGTACTTC.

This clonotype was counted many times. CDR3 coding DNA: TGTGCCAGCAGTTTCCCCGGTGAAGCTTTCTTT. Protein sequence: CASSFPGEAFF. The V gene is TRBV12-3 or TRBV12-4, the J gene TRBJ1-1, with D uncertain. Trimming cost V 3 bases and J 7 bases, with 6 bases left between them. The length of the CDR3 is 11 residues.

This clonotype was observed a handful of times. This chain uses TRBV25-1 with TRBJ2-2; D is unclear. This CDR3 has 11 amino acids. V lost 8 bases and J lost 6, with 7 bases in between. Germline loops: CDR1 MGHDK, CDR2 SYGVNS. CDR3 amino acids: CASYSAGELFF. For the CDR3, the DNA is TGTGCCAGCTACTCAGCCGGGGAGCTGTTTTTT.